This TCR beta chain originates from a study of metastatic and nonmetastatic thyroid tumors. For the study at large: Repertoire comparisons spanned blood and tumor or nodule tissue from malignant and benign thyroid patients.

Details on this clone: Its target is unknown.

Whole-study results and caveats: A significant increase in TCR beta diversity was reportedly seen in malignant thyroid tumors relative to benign nodules, in blood and tumor.

Authors' analysis steps: The study took CDR3 differences across clinicopathological groups and made a distant-metastasis classifier for papillary thyroid cancer from them. TCRdb reassembled clones from the PCR reads with MiXCR. The V and J calls and clone size are TCRdb's, not the authors'. The sample shows around 7,000 clones, 25% to 30% of them seen only once. Ahead of thyroid surgery, no patient had received treatment of any kind. Sequencing used tumor tissue. The sequence was obtained from a female donor with papillary thyroid cancer or a benign thyroid nodule (not recorded which). Some clones in this sample may be carry-over from other donors' samples.

The CDR3 DNA sequence: TGTGCCAGTAGTATCCCTGGACAGAAGTATAGCAATCAGCCCCAGCATTTT. Translated, it gives CASSIPGQKYSNQPQHF. This chain uses TRBV19 with TRBJ1-5; possibly TRBD1 for D (6 bases). The germline gives CDR1 LNHDA, CDR2 SQIVND (reference sequence). The CDR3 runs 17 residues. V was trimmed by 3 bases and J by 0 bases, leaving 15 bases between them.